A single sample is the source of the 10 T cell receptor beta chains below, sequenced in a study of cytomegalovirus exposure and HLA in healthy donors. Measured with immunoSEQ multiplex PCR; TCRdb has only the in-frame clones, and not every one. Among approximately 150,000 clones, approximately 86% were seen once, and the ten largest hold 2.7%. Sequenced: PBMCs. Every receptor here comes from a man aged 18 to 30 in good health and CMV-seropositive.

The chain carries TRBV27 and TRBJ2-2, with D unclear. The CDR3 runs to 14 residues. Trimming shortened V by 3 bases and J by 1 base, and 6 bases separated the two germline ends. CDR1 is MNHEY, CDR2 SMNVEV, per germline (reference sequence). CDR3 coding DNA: TGTGCCAGCAGTTTGGGCAGGAACACCGGGGAGCTGTTTTTT. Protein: CASSLGRNTGELFF.

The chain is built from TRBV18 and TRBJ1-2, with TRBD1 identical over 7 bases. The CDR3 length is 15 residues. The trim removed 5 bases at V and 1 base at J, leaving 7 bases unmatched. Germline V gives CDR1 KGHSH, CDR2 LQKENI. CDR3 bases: TGTGCCAGCTCAGAAGGGACAGCTAGTAACTATGGCTACACCTTC. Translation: CASSEGTASNYGYTF. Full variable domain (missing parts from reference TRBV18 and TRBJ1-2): NAGVMQNPRHLVRRRGQEARLRCSPMKGHSHVYWYRQLPEEGLKFMVYLQKENIIDESGMPKERFSAEFPKEGPSILRIQQVVRGDSAAYFCASSEGTASNYGYTFGSGTRLTVV.

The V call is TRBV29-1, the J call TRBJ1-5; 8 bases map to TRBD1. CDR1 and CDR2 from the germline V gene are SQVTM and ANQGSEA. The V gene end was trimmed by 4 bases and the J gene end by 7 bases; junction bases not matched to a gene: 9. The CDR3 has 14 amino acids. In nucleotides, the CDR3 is TGCAGCGTTGCCGACAGGGGTATGAGGCAGCCCCAGCATTTT. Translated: CSVADRGMRQPQHF.

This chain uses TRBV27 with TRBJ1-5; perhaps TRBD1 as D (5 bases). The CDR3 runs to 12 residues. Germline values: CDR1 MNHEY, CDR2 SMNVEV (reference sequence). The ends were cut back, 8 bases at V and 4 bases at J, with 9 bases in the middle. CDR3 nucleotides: TGTGCCAGCTGGAAGGGGAATCAGCCCCAGCATTTT. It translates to CASWKGNQPQHF.

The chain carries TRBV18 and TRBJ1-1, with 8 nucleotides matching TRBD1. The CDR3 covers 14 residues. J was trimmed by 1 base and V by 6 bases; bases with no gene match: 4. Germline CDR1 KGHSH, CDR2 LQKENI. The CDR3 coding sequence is TGTGCCAGCTCCCCAGGGGGCTGGAACACTGAAGCTTTCTTT. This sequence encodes CASSPGGWNTEAFF.

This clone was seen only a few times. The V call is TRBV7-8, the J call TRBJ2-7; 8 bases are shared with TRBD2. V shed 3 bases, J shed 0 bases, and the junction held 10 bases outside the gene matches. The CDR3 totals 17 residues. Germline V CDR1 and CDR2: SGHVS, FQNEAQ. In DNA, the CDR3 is TGTGCCAGCAGCTTCTCGATAGCGGGACTAAGCTCCTACGAGCAGTACTTC. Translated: CASSFSIAGLSSYEQYF.

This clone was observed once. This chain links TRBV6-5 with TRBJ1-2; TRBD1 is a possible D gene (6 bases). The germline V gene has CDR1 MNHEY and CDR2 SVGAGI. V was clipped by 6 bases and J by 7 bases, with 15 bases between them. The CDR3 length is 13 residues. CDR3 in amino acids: CASRPNRDGGYTF. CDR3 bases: TGTGCCAGCAGACCCAACAGGGATGGTGGCTACACCTTC.

The CDR3 spells CASSGPGTGLSNQPQHF. The DNA for the CDR3 is TGTGCCAGCAGTGGACCCGGGACAGGGTTAAGCAATCAGCCCCAGCATTTT. The chain uses TRBV25-1 and TRBJ1-5; 9 bases align to TRBD1. Germline CDR1 and CDR2: MGHDK and SYGVNS. The CDR3 has 17 amino acids. V trimming: 4 bases; J trimming: 1 base; junction bases outside the gene matches: 8.

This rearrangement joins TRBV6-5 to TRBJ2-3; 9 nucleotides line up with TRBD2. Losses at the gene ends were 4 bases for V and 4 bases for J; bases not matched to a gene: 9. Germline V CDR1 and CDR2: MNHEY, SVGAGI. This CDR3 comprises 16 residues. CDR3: CASSFSGAGGPDTQYF. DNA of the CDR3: TGTGCCAGCAGTTTCTCCGGGGCGGGAGGGCCAGATACGCAGTATTTT.

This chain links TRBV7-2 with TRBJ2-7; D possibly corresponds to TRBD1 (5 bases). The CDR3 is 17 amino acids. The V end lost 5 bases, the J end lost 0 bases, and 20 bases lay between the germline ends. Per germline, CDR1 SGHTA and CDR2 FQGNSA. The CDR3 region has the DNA TGTGCCAGCAGCCGAACCCAGACAGTAGGCGACTCCTACGAGCAGTACTTC. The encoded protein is CASSRTQTVGDSYEQYF. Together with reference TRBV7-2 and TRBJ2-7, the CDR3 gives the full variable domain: GAGVSQSPSNKVTEKGKDVELRCDPISGHTALYWYRQSLGQGLEFLIYFQGNSAPDKSGLPSDRFSAERTGGSVSTLTIQRTQQEDSAVYLCASSRTQTVGDSYEQYFGPGTRLTVT.